This T cell receptor beta chain was sequenced in a study of shared clonotypes between healthy human individuals. In the study overall: Per donor, CD8 memory used one plate, CD8 naive used two, CD4 memory used three and CD4 naive used three.

Cells designated naive CD8 were CD45RO-negative and were positively selected for CCR7, with terminally differentiated effector memory CD45RA+ cells excluded. Study results and limitations: What naive subsets generally showed was a larger estimated richness than memory subsets showed.

Measured with immunoSEQ multiplex PCR; TCRdb has only the in-frame clones, and not every one. The data show almost 700,000 clones, roughly nine tenths seen once. In its sample, this clone ranks as medium-sized. What it binds is unknown. Other DNA sequences from this sample encode an identical CDR3 as well. This TCR derives from a man aged 25 to 40 in good health. Sample: naive CD8+ T cells sorted from blood.

The CDR3 nucleotides read TGTGCCAGCAGCTTCCTCTCTGGACAGCTCCGTAACTATGGCTACACCTTC. Translating it yields CASSFLSGQLRNYGYTF. The chain links TRBV7-9 to TRBJ1-2, with a possible D match to TRBD1 (6 bases). V was shortened by 3 bases and J by 1 base, with 18 bases between the two germline ends. Germline V CDR1 and CDR2: SEHNR, FQNEAQ (reference sequence). There are 17 residues in the CDR3.